This TCR beta chain was documented in a study of blood T cell repertoires in COVID-19. Produced via immunoSEQ multiplex PCR; TCRdb's table is partial and in-frame only. The sample lists fewer than 250,000 clones, about 80% occurring once. V dropped 6 bases and J dropped 7 bases, with 15 bases sitting between them. CDR3 length: 13 residues. Per germline, CDR1 MNHEY and CDR2 SVGAGI. The source is a woman in her thirties or forties with active or convalescent COVID-19. Sequenced: peripheral blood. The chain employs TRBV6-5 and TRBJ1-2; D is unclear. This CDR3 reads CASSLEGSRGYTF. The DNA for the CDR3 is TGTGCCAGCAGCCTAGAGGGATCGCGTGGCTACACCTTC.